This T cell receptor (beta chain) emerged from a study of T-cell reconstitution after alpha-beta-depleted transplantation in children. Researchers prepared the TCRbeta library using unique molecular identifiers, the study reports. TCRdb reprocessed the PCR reads with MiXCR, giving one entry per CDR3 protein. The sample has some 600,000 distinct CDR3 sequences; 10% to 15% are singletons. This clonotype has only a few counts. The specimen comprised PBMCs, mostly from graft donor cells, sampled 360 days after TCRalphabeta/CD19-depleted stem cell transplant. The receptor's source is a male patient younger than 18 who had a stem cell transplant for acute myeloid leukemia, so the T cells may come from the graft donor.

The CDR3 loop is CASSFLASGYTGELFF. DNA of the CDR3: TGTGCCAGCAGTTTTTTGGCTAGCGGCTACACCGGGGAGCTGTTTTTT. V is TRBV28 and J is TRBJ2-2; 7 bases map to TRBD2. In germline, CDR1 is MDHEN, CDR2 SYDVKM. The CDR3 contains 16 residues. V lost 3 bases and J lost 3; bases outside the gene matches: 7.